This T cell receptor (beta chain) appears in the sequencing data of a study of shared clonotypes between healthy human individuals. Template for every sorted-subset replicate PCR totaled about 200 ng DNA, roughly 30,000 T cell genomes. Methods used by the authors: As immunoSEQ supplied junction-only sequences (without quality scores), filtering differed. This table comes from immunoSEQ multiplex PCR, and its TCRdb copy is limited to in-frame clones, with some not included. The V and J calls and clone size were taken over from that table, and D and trimming were inferred from the DNA. The sample has just over 2,000,000 clones, approximately 94% seen once. CD45RO negativity and positive selection for CCR7 defined naive CD8 cells, a population that excluded terminally differentiated effector memory CD45RA+ cells. The CDR3 consists of 14 residues. V was pared by 6 bases and J by 4 bases, with 15 bases between. Germline-derived CDR1 and CDR2 are MNHNY and SVGAGI (reference sequence).

The clonotype comes from a man in his late teens or twenties in good health. The sequencing sample was made of naive CD8+ T cells sorted from blood. J is TRBJ1-2 and V is TRBV6-6; TRBD1 is a possible D gene (6 bases). The CDR3 protein is CASSRGQMGYGYTF. In DNA, the CDR3 is TGTGCCAGCAGCCGCGGACAGATGGGCTATGGCTACACCTTC.